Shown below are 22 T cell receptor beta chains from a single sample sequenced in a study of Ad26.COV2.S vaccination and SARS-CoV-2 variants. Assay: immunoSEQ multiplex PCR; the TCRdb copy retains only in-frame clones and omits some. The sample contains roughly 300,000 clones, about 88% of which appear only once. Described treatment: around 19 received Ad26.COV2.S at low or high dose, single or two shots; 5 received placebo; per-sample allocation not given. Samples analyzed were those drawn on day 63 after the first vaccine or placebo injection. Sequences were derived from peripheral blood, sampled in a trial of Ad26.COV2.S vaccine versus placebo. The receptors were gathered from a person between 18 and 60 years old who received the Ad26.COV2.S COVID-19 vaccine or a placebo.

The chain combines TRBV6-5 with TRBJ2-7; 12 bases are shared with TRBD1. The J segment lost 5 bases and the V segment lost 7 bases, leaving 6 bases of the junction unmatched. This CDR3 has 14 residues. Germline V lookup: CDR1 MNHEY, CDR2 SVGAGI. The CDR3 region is CASTRGTGGHEQYF. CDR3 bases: TGTGCCAGCACCCGAGGGACAGGGGGCCACGAGCAGTACTTC.

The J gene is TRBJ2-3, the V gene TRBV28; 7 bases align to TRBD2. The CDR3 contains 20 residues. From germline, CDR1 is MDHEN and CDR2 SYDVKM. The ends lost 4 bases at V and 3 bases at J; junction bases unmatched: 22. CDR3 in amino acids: CASSSISFWGREVRTDTQYF. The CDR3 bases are TGTGCCAGCAGTTCTATATCGTTTTGGGGGAGGGAGGTTAGGACAGATACGCAGTATTTT.

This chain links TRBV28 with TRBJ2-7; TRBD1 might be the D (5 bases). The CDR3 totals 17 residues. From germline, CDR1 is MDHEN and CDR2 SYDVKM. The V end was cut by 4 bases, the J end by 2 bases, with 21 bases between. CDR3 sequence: CASSSISITGFPYEQYF. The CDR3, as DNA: TGTGCCAGCAGTTCCATTTCCATTACAGGATTCCCCTACGAGCAGTACTTC.

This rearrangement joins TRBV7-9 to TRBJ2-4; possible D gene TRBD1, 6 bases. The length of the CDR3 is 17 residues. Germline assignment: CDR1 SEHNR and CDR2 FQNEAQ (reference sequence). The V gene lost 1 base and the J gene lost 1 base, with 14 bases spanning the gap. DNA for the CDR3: TGTGCCAGCAGCTTAGAGGATTTAAGGGGGGCCAAAAACATTCAGTACTTC. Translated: CASSLEDLRGAKNIQYF.

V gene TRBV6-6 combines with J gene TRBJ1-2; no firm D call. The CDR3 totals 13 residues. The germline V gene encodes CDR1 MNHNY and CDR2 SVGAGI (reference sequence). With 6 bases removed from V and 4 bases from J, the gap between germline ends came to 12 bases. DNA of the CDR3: TGTGCCAGCAGGGCAGGCCAGTTCTATGGCTACACCTTC. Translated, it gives CASRAGQFYGYTF.

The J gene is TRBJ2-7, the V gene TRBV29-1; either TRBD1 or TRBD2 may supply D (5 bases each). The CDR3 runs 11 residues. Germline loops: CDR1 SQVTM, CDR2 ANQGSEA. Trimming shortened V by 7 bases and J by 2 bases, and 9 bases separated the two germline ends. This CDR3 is CSGGAAYEQYF. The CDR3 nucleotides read TGCAGCGGAGGGGCAGCCTACGAGCAGTACTTC.

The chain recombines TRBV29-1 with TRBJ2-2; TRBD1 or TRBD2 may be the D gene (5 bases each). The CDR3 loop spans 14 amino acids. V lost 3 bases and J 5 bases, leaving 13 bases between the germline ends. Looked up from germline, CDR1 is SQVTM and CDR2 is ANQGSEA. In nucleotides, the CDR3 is TGCAGCGTTGAGGCGCTGGGGGAAACCGGGGAGCTGTTTTTT. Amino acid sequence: CSVEALGETGELFF.

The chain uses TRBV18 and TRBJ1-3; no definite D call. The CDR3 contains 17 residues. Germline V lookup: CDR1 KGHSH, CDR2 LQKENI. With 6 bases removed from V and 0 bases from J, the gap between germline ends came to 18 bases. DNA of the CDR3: TGTGCCAGCTCCCCCCTAGGGCCACAAAGCTCTGGAAACACCATATATTTT. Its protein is CASSPLGPQSSGNTIYF.

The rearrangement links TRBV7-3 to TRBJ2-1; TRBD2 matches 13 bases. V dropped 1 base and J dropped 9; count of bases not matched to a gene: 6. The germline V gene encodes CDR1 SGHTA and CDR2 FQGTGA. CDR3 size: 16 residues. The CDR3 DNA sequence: TGTGCCAGCAGCTTAAAACTAGCGGGAGGGCCTGGTGAGCAGTTCTTC. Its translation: CASSLKLAGGPGEQFF.

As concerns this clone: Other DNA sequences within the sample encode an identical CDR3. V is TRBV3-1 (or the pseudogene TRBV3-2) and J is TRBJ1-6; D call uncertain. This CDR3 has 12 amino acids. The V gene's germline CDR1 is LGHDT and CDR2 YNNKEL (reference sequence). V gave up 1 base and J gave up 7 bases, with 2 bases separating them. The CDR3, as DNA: TGTGCCAGCAGCCAAGGAAATTCACCCCTCCACTTT. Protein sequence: CASSQGNSPLHF.

Here the CDR3 DNA reads TGTGCCAGCAGCTTGTACCGGGGGGAAAGGAGCACAGATACGCAGTATTTT. It is translated as CASSLYRGERSTDTQYF. J is TRBJ2-3 and V is TRBV13; 7 bases map to TRBD2. Trimming cost V 3 bases and J 0 bases; bases outside gene matches: 9. This CDR3 comprises 17 residues. The V gene's germline CDR1 is PRHDT and CDR2 FYEKMQ (reference sequence).

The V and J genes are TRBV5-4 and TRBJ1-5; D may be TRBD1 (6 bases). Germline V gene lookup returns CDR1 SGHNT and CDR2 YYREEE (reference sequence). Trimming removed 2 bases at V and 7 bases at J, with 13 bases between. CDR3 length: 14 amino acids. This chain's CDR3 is CASSFPGEGQPQHF. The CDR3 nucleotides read TGTGCCAGCAGCTTCCCAGGGGAAGGACAGCCCCAGCATTTT.

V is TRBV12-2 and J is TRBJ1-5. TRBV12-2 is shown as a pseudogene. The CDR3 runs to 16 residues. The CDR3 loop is CASRLEGAGSNQPQHF. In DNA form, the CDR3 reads TGTGCAAGTCGCTTAGAGGGCGCCGGTAGCAATCAGCCCCAGCATTTT.

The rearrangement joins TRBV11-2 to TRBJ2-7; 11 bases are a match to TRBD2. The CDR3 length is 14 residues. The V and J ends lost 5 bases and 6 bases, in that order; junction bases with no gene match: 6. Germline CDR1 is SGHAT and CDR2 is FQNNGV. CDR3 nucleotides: TGTGCCAGCAGCCCACTAGCGGGGGATGGCGAGCAGTACTTC. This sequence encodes CASSPLAGDGEQYF.

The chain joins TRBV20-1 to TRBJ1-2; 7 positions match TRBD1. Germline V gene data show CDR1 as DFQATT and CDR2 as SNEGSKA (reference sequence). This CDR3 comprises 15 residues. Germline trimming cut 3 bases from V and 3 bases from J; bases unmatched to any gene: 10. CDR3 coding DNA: TGCAGTGCTAGTGCTACAGGGGAGATTGACTATGGCTACACCTTC. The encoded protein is CSASATGEIDYGYTF.

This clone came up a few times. As DNA, the CDR3 is TGTGCCAGCAGCCAAAGGACCTCCTACGAGCAGTACTTC. Translating gives CASSQRTSYEQYF. The J gene is TRBJ2-7, the V gene TRBV4-2; D unclear. Germline loops: CDR1 LGHNA, CDR2 YNFKEQ. The CDR3 is made up of 13 amino acids. With 2 bases removed from V and 0 bases from J, the gap between germline ends came to 5 bases.

The CDR3 spells CASSIEARTNTEAFF. CDR3 in DNA: TGTGCCAGTAGTATTGAAGCCAGAACAAACACTGAAGCTTTCTTT. The rearrangement uses TRBV19 and TRBJ1-1; no clear D gene. Germline CDR1 is LNHDA and CDR2 is SQIVND (reference sequence). The ends were cut back, 3 bases at V and 2 bases at J, with 13 bases in the middle. The CDR3 loop spans 15 amino acids.

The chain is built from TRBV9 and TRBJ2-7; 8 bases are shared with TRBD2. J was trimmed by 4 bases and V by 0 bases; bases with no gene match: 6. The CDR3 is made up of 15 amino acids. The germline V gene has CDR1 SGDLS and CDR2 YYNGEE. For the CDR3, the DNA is TGTGCCAGCAGCGTAGTCCCCGGGGGGGAATACGAGCAGTACTTC. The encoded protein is CASSVVPGGEYEQYF.

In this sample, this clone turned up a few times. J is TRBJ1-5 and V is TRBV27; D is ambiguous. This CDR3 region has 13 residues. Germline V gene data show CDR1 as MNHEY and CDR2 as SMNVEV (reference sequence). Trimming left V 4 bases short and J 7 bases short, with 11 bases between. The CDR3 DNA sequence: TGTGCCAGCAGTTCCGGGGAGTGGCAGCCCCAGCATTTT. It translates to CASSSGEWQPQHF.

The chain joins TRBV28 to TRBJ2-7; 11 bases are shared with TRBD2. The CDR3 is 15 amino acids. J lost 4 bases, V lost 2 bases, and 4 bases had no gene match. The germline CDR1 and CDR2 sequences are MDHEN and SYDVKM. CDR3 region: CASSLVTSGSYEQYF. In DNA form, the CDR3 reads TGTGCCAGCAGTTTAGTAACTAGCGGGAGTTACGAGCAGTACTTC.

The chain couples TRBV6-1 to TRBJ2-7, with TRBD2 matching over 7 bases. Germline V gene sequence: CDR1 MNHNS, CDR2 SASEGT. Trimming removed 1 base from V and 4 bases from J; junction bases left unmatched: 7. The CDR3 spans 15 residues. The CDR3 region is CASSEGGGPSYEQYF. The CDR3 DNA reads TGTGCCAGCAGTGAAGGGGGGGGACCTTCGTACGAGCAGTACTTC.

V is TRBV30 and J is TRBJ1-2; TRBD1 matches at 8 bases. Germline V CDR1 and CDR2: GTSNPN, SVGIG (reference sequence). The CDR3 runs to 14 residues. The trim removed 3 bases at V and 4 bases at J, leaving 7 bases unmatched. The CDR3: CAWSSGQGAYGYTF. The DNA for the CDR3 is TGTGCCTGGAGCTCAGGACAGGGCGCCTATGGCTACACCTTC.